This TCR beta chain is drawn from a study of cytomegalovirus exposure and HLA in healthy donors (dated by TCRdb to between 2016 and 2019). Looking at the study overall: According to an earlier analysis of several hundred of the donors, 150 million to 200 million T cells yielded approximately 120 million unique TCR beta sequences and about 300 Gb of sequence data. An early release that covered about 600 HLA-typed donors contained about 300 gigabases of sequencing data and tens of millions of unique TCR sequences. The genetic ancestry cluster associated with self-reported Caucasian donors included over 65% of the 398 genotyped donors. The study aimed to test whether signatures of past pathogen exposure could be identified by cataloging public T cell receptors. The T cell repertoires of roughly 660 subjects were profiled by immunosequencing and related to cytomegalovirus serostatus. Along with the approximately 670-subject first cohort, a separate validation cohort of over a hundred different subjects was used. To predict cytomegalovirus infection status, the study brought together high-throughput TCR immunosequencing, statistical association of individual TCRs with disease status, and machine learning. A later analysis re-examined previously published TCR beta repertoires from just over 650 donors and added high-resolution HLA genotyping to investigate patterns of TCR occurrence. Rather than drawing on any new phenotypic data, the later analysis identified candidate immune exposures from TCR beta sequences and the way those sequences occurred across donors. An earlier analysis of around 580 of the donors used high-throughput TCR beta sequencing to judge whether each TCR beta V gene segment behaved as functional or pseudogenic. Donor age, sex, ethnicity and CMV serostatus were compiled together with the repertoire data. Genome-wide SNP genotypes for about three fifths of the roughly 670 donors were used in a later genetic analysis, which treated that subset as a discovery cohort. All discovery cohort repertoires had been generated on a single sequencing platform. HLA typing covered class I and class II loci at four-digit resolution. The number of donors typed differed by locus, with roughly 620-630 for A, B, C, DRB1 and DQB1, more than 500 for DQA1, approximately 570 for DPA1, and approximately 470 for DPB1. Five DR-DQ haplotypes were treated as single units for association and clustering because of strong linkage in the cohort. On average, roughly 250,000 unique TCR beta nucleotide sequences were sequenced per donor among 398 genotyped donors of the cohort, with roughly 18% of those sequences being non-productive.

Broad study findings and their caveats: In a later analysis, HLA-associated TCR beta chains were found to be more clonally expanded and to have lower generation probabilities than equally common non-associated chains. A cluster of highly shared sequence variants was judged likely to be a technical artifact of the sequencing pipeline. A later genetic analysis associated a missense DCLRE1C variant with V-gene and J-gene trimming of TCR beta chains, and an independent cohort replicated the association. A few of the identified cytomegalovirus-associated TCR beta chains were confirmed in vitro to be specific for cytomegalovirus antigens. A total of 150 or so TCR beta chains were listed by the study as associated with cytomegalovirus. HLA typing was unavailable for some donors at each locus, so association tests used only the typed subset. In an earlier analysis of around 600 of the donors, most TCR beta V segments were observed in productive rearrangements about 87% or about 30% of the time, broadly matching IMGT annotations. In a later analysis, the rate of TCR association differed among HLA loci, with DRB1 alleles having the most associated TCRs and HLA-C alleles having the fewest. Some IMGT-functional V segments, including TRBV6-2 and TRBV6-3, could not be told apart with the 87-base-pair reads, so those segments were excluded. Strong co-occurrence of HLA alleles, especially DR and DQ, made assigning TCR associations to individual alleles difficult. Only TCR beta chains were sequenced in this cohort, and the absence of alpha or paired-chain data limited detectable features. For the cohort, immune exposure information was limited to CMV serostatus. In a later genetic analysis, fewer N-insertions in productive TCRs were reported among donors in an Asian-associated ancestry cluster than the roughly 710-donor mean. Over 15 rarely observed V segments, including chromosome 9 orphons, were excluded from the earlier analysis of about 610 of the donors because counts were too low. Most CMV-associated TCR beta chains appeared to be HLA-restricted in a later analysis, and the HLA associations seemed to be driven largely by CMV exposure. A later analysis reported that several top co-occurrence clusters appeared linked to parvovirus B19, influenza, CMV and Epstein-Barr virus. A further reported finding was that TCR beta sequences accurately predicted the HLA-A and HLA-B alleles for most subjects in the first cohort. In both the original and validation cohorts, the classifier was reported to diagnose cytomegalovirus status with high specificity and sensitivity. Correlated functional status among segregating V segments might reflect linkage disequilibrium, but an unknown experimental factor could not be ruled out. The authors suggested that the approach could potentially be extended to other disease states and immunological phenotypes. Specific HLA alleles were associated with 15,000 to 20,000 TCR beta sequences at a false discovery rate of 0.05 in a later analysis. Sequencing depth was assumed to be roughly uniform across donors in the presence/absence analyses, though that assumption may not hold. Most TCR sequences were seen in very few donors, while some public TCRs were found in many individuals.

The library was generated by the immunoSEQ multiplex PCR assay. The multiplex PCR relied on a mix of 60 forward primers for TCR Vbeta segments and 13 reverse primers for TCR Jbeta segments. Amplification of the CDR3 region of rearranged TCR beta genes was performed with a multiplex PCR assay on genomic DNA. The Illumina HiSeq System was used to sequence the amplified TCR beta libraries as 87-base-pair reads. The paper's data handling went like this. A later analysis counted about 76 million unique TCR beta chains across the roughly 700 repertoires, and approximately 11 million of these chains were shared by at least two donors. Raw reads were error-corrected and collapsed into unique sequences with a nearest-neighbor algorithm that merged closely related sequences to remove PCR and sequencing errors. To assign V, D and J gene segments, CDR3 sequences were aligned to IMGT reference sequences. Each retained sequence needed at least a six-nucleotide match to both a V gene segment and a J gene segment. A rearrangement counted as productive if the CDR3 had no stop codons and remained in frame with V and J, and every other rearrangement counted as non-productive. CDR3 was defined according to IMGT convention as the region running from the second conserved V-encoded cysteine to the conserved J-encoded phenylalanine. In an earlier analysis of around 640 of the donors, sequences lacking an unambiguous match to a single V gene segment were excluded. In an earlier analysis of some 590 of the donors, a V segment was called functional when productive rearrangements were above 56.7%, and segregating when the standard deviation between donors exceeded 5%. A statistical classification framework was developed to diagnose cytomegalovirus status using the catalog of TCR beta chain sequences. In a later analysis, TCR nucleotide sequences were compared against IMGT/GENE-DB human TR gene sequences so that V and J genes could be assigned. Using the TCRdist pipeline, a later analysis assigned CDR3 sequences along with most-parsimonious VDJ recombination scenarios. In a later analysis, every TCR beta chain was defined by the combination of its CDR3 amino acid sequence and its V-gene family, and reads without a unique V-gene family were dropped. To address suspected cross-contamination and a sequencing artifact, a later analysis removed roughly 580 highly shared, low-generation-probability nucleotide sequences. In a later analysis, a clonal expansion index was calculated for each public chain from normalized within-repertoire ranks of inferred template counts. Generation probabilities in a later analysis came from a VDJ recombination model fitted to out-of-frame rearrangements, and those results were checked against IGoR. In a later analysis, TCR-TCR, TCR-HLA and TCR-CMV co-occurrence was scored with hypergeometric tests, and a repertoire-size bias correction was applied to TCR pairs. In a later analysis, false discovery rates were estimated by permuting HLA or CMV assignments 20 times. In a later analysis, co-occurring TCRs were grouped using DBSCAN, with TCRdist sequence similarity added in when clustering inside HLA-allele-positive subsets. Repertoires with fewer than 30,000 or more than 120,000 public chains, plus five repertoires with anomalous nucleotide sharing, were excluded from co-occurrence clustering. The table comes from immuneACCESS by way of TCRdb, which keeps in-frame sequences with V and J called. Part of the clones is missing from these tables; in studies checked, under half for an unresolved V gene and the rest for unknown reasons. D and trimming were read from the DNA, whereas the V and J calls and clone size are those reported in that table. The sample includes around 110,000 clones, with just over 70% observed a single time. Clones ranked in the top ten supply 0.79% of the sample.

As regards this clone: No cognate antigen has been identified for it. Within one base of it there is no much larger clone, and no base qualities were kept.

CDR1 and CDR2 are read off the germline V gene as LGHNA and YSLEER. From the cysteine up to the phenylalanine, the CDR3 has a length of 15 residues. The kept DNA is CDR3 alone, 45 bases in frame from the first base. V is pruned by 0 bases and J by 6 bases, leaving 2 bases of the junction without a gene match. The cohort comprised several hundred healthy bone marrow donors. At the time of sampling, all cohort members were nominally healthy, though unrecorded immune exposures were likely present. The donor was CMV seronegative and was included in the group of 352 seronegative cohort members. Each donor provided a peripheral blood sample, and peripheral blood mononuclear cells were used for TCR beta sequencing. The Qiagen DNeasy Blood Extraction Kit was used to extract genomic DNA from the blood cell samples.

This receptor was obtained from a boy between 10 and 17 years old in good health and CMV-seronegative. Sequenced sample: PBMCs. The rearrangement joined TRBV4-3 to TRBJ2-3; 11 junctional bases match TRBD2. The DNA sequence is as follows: TGCGCCAGCAGCCAAGAGGGGACTAGCGGCGATACGCAGTATTTT. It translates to CASSQEGTSGDTQYF.